A selection of T cell receptor beta chains follows, all from one sample in a study of blood T cell repertoires in COVID-19. Here immunoSEQ multiplex PCR was the method, and the copy in TCRdb shows in-frame clones only, minus some. Counted here are some 87,000 clones, roughly four fifths occurring once; the ten biggest clones make up around 19%. Sequenced material: peripheral blood. The receptors were sampled from a woman over 75 with active or convalescent COVID-19. Each CDR3 is given with its conserved first and last residue. A D gene is named only where the DNA matches it firmly. Some rows have no size entry. The others give once, few or many, or a class for an expanded clone.

d_call,j_call,clone_size,v_call,cdr3_aa,cdr3_nt
TRBD1,TRBJ2-5,NA,TRBV25-1,CASREDRVRETQYF,TGTGCCAGCAGGGAAGACAGGGTTAGGGAGACCCAGTACTTC
NA,TRBJ1-3,NA,TRBV7-8,CASSLALSGNTIYF,TGTGCCAGCAGCTTAGCCCTATCTGGAAACACCATATATTTT
TRBD1,TRBJ1-1,NA,TRBV5-4,CASSLTGQVTEAFF,TGTGCCAGCAGCCTGACAGGGCAGGTCACTGAAGCTTTCTTT
TRBD2,TRBJ2-7,NA,TRBV7-2,CASSLGGPYEQYF,TGTGCCAGCAGCTTGGGAGGGCCATACGAGCAGTACTTC
NA,TRBJ1-1,NA,TRBV6-5,CASRLLGDTEAFF,TGTGCCAGCCGGCTCCTCGGGGACACTGAAGCTTTCTTT
TRBD1,TRBJ1-5,NA,TRBV6-5,CASSSGTGVQPQHF,TGTGCCAGCAGTTCCGGGACAGGGGTTCAGCCCCAGCATTTT
NA,TRBJ1-5,NA,TRBV19,CASSIDSLSQKPQHF,TGTGCCAGTAGTATCGACAGCCTTTCACAGAAGCCCCAGCATTTT
NA,TRBJ2-7,NA,TRBV18,CASSPEQGIYEQYF,TGTGCCAGCTCACCTGAACAGGGAATCTACGAGCAGTACTTC
NA,TRBJ1-2,NA,TRBV5-1,CASSLNLQGGRYGYTF,TGCGCCAGCAGCCTGAACTTACAGGGAGGGAGATATGGCTACACCTTC
TRBD1,TRBJ1-5,NA,TRBV10-3,CAISDRTGALNQPQHF,TGTGCCATCAGTGATCGGACAGGGGCCCTTAATCAGCCCCAGCATTTT
TRBD1,TRBJ1-5,NA,TRBV19,CASSTFPGTGGQPQHF,TGTGCCAGTAGTACCTTCCCCGGGACAGGCGGACAGCCCCAGCATTTT
NA,TRBJ1-2,NA,TRBV7-2,CASSLNSGTVNYGYTF,TGTGCCAGCAGCTTAAATAGCGGGACCGTGAACTATGGCTACACCTTC
NA,TRBJ2-6,NA,TRBV27,CASSPGSGANVLTF,TGTGCCAGCAGCCCAGGATCTGGGGCCAACGTCCTGACTTTC
TRBD2,TRBJ2-1,NA,TRBV19,CASSIARGANEQFF,TGTGCCAGTAGTATAGCGCGGGGGGCCAATGAGCAGTTCTTC
NA,TRBJ2-5,NA,TRBV4-3,CASSQDWPGEAETQYF,TGCGCCAGCAGCCAAGATTGGCCGGGAGAGGCGGAGACCCAGTACTTC
NA,TRBJ1-2,NA,TRBV7-9,CASSLAHPGGGYTF,TGTGCCAGCAGCTTAGCCCACCCAGGAGGAGGCTACACCTTC
NA,TRBJ2-6,NA,TRBV28,CASRSAGAGANVLTF,TGTGCCAGCCGATCGGCAGGGGCTGGGGCCAACGTCCTGACTTTC
NA,TRBJ2-7,NA,TRBV6-5,CASSRGGSGEQYF,TGTGCCAGCAGTCGGGGTGGGTCCGGCGAGCAGTACTTC
TRBD2,TRBJ2-3,NA,TRBV12-5,CASGPGLAGGKGTDTQYF,TGTGCTAGTGGTCCGGGACTAGCGGGGGGAAAGGGCACAGATACGCAGTATTTT
NA,TRBJ1-1,once,TRBV7-3,CASSLRAARNTEAFF,TGTGCCAGCAGCTTAAGGGCAGCTCGGAACACTGAAGCTTTCTTT